What follows is one T cell receptor (beta chain) and its context. Its matching antigen is unknown. This record belongs to a study of CD8 T cells in ankylosing spondylitis. TCRdb re-called the 5' RACE reads through MiXCR, storing one row per CDR3 protein. Of 150,000 to 200,000 distinct CDR3 sequences listed, around 13% were seen once; the top ten hold approximately 17%. Points from the study as a whole: From matched ankylosing spondylitis synovial fluid, disease-linked clones were reportedly recovered at significantly enriched levels.

Material: blood, either unsorted or a sorted T cell fraction (not recorded which). The TCR originated in a male donor with ankylosing spondylitis or in good health (not recorded which).

The CDR3 protein is CASSQRPGTGGEGETQYF. The CDR3 region has the DNA TGCGCCAGCAGCCAACGCCCCGGGACAGGGGGCGAAGGAGAGACCCAGTACTTC. The chain employs TRBV4-1 and TRBJ2-5; the match to TRBD1 covers 12 bases. The CDR3 loop spans 18 amino acids. Per germline, CDR1 MGHRA and CDR2 YSYEKL. The ends lost 2 bases at V and 4 bases at J; junction bases unmatched: 11.